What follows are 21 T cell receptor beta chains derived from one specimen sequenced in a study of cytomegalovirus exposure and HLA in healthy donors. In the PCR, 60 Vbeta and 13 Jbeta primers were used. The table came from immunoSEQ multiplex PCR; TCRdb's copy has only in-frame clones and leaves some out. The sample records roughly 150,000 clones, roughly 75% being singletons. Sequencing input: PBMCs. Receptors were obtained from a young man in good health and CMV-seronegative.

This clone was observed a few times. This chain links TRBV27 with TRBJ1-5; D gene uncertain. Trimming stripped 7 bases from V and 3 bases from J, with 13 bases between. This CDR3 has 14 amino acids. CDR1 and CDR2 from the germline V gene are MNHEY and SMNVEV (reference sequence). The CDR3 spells CASMRQRDNQPQHF. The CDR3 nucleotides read TGTGCCAGCATGAGGCAGAGGGACAATCAGCCCCAGCATTTT.

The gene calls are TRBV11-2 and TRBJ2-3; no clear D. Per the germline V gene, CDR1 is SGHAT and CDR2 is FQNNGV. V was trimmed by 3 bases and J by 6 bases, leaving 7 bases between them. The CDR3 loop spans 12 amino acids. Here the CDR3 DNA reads TGTGCCAGCAGCTTTCCCGGGGATACGCAGTATTTT. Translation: CASSFPGDTQYF.

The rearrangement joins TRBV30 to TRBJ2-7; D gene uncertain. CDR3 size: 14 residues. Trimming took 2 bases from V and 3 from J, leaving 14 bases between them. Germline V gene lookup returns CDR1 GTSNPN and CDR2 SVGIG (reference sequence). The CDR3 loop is CAWSYLGSSYEQYF. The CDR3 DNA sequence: TGTGCCTGGAGTTACCTGGGCTCCAGCTACGAGCAGTACTTC.

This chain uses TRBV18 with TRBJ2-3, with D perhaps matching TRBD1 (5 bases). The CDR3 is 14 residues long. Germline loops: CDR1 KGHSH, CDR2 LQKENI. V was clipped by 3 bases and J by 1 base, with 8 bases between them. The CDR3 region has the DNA TGTGCCAGCTCACCCTCGACAGGCACAGATACGCAGTATTTT. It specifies CASSPSTGTDTQYF.

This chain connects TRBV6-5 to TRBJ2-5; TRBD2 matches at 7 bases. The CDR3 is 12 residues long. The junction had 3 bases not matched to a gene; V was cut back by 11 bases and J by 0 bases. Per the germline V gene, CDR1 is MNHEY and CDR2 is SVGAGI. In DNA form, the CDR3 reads TGTGCCGCCGGGGGGTACCAAGAGACCCAGTACTTC. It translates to CAAGGYQETQYF.

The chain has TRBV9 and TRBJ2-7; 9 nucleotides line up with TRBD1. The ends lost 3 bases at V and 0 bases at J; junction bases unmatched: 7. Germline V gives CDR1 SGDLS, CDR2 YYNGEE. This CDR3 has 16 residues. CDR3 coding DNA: TGTGCCAGCAGCGCCAGAGGACAGGGGAGCTCCTACGAGCAGTACTTC. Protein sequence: CASSARGQGSSYEQYF.

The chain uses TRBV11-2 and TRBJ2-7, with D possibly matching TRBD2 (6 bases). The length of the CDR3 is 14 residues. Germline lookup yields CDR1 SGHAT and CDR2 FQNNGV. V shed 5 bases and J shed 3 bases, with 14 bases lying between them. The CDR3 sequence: CASSPGLVVYEQYF. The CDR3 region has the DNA TGTGCCAGCAGCCCGGGACTCGTTGTCTACGAGCAGTACTTC.

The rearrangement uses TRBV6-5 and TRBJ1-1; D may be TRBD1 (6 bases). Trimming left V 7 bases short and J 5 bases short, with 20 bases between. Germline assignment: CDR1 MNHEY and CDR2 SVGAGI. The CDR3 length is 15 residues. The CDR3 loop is CASIHRAATGTEAFF. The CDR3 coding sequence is TGTGCCAGCATCCACAGGGCTGCGACGGGGACTGAAGCTTTCTTT.

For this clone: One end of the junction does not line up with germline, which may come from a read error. CDR3 sequence (DNA): TGTTCCAGCAGCCGTATCGGAGGGGAACCCTACGAGCAGTACTTC. Its translation: CSSSRIGGEPYEQYF. J is TRBJ2-7 and V is TRBV7-9; possible D gene TRBD2, 6 bases. This CDR3 has 15 residues. Germline CDR1 reads SEHNR; CDR2 reads FQNEAQ (reference sequence).

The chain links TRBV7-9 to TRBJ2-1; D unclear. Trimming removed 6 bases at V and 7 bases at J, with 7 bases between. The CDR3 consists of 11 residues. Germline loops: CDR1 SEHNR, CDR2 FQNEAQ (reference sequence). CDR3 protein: CASSQVNEQFF. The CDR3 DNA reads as TGTGCCAGCAGTCAGGTAAATGAGCAGTTCTTC.

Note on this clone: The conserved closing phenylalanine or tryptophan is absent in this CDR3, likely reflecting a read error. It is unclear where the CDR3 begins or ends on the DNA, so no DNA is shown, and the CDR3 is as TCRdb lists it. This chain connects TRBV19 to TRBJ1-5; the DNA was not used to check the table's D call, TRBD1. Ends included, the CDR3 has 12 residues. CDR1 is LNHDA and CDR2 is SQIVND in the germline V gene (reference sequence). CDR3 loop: CASIESIAGGGY.

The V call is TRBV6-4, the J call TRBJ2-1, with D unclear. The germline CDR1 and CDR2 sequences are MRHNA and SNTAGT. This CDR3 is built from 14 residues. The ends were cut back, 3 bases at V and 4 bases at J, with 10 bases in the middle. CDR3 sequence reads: CASSEYYGYNEQFF. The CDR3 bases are TGTGCCAGCAGTGAGTATTACGGTTACAATGAGCAGTTCTTC.

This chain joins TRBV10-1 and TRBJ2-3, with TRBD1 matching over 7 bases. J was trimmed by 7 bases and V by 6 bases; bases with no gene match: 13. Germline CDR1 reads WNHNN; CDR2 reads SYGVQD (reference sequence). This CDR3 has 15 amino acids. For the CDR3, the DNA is TGCGCCAGCAGCCCCCTGGTGGGACAGCTCCATACGCAGTATTTT. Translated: CASSPLVGQLHTQYF.

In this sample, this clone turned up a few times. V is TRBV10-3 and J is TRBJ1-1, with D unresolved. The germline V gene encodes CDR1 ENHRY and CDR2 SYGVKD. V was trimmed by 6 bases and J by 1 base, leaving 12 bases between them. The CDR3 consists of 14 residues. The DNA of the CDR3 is TGTGCCATCAGCGACTACGGGAGGAACACTGAAGCTTTCTTT. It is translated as CAISDYGRNTEAFF.

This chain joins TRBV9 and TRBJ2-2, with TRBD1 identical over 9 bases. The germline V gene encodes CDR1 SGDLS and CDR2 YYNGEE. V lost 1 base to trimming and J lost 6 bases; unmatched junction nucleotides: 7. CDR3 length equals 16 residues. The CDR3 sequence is CASSVLDRGDSGELFF. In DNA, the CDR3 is TGTGCCAGCAGCGTACTCGACAGGGGGGATTCCGGGGAGCTGTTTTTT.

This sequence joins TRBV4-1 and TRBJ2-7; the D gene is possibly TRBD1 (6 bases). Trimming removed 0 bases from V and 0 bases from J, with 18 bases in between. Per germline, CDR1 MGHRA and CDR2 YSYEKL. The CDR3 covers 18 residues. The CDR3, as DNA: TGCGCCAGCAGCCAAGAGTTCTTCGACAGGCCTATCTCCTACGAGCAGTACTTC. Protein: CASSQEFFDRPISYEQYF.

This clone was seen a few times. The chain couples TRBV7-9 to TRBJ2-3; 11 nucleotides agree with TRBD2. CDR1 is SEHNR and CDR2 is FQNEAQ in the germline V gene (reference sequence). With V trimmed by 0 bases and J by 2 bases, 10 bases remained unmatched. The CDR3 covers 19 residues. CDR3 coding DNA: TGTGCCAGCAGCTTAGCCTTCGGACTAGCGGGCCCCCCCACAGATACGCAGTATTTT. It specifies CASSLAFGLAGPPTDTQYF. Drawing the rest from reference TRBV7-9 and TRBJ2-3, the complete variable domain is DTGVSQNPRHKITKRGQNVTFRCDPISEHNRLYWYRQTLGQGPEFLTYFQNEAQLEKSRLLSDRFSAERPKGSFSTLEIQRTEQGDSAMYLCASSLAFGLAGPPTDTQYFGPGTRLTVL.

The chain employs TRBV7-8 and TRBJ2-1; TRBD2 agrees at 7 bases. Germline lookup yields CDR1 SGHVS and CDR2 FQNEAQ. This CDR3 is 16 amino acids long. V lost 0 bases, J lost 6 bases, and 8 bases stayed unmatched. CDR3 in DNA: TGTGCCAGCAGCTTAGCGCCGGGAGGACGTCCCAATGAGCAGTTCTTC. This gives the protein CASSLAPGGRPNEQFF.

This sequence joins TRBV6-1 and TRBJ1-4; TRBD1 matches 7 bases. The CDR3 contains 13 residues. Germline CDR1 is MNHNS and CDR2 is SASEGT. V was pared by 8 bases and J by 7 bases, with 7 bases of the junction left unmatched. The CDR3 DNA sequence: TGTGCCAGCGAGGGGGCAGTCGGTGAAAAACTGTTTTTT. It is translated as CASEGAVGEKLFF.

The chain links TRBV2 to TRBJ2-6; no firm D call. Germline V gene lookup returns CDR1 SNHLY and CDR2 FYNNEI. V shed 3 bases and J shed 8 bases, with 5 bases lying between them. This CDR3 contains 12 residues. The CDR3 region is CASSDRSNVLTF. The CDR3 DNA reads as TGTGCCAGCAGTGATCGGTCCAACGTCCTGACTTTC.

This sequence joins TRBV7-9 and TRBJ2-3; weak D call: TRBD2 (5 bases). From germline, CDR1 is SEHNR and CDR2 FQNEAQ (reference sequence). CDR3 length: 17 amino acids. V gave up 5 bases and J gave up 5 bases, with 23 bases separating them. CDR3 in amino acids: CASSPPEVRPREDTQYF. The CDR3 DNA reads TGTGCCAGCAGCCCGCCGGAAGTACGGCCGAGGGAAGATACGCAGTATTTT.